The clone carrying this T cell receptor beta chain came up a few times. These data originate in a study of blood T cell repertoires in COVID-19. Study background: Samples came from the United States, Italy and Spain, spanning acute and convalescent COVID-19.

As processed by the authors: By means of reference gene primer amplification, nucleated cell counts were estimated. Produced via immunoSEQ multiplex PCR; TCRdb's table is partial and in-frame only. V, J and clone size are taken as reported in that table, and D and trimming were inferred from the DNA itself. The sample holds roughly 340,000 clones, 85% to 90% seen once. This CDR3 region has 13 residues. The V and J ends lost 4 bases and 6 bases respectively, with 10 bases between them. Germline V gene data show CDR1 as SGHRS and CDR2 as YFSETQ. Patients from Seattle were sampled longitudinally, starting during active infection.

This sequence was found in a woman aged 50 to 60 with COVID-19, enrolled during active disease. The sample consisted of peripheral blood. The chain has TRBV5-1 and TRBJ2-2, with D tentatively TRBD2 (5 bases). In nucleotides, the CDR3 is TGCGCCAGCAGCCCGACTATTTCCGGGGAGCTGTTTTTT. This sequence encodes CASSPTISGELFF.